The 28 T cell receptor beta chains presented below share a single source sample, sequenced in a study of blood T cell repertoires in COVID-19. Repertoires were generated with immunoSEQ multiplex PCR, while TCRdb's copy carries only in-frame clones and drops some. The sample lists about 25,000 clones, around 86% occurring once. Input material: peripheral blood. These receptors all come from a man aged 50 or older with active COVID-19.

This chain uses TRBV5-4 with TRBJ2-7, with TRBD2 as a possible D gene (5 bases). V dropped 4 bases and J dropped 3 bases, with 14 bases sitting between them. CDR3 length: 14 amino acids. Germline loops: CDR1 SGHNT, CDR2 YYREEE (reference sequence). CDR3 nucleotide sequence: TGTGCCAGCAGCCCTCGGACTGATGGCTACGAGCAGTACGTC. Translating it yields CASSPRTDGYEQYV.

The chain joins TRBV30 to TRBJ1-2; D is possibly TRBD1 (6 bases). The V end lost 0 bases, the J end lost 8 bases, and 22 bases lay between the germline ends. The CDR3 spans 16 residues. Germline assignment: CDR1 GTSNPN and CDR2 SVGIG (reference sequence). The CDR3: CAWSVRQAQGVGGYTF. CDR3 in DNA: TGTGCCTGGAGTGTCAGACAGGCCCAAGGGGTTGGAGGCTACACCTTC. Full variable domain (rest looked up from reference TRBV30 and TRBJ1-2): SQTIHQWPATLVQPVGSPLSLECTVEGTSNPNLYWYRQAAGRGLQLLFYSVGIGQISSEVPQNLSASRPQDRQFILSSKKLLLSDSGFYLCAWSVRQAQGVGGYTFGSGTRLTVV.

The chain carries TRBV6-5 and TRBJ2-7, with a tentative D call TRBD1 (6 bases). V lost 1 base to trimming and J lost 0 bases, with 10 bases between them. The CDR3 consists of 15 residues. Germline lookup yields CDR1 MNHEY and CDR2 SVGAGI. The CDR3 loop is CASSYYSDSSYEQYF. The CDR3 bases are TGTGCCAGCAGTTACTATTCGGACAGCTCCTACGAGCAGTACTTC.

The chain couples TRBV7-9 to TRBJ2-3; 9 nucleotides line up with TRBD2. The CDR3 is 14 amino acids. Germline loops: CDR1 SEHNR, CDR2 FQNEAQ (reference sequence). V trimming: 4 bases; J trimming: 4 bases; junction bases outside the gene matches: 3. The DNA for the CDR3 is TGTGCCAGCAGCTATAGCGGGGGATCAGATACGCAGTATTTT. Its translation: CASSYSGGSDTQYF.

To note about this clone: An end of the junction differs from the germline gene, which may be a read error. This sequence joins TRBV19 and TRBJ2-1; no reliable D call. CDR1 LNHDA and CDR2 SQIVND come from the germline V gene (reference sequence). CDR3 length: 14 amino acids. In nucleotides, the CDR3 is TGTGCCAGCAGTATCGGTAGCTCCTACAATGAGCAGTTCTTC. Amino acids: CASSIGSSYNEQFF.

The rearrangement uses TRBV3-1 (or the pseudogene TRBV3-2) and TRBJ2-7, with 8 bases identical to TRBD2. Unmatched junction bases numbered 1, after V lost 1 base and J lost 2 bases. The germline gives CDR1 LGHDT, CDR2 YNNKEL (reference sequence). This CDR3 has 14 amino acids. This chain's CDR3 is CASSQVGGAYEQYF. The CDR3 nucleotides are TGTGCCAGCAGCCAAGTCGGGGGGGCCTACGAGCAGTACTTC.

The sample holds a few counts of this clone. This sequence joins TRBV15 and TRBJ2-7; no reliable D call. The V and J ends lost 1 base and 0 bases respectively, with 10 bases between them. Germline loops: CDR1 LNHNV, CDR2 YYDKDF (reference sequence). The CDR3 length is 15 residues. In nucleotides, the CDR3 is TGTGCCACCAGCAGAGTCCACAGTAGCTCCTACGAGCAGTACTTC. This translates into CATSRVHSSSYEQYF.

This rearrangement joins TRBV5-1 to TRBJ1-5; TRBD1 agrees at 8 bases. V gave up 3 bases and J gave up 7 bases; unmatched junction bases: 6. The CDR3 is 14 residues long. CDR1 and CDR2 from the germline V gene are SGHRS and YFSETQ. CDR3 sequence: CASSYGQGGQPQHF. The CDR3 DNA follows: TGCGCCAGCAGCTACGGACAGGGTGGACAGCCCCAGCATTTT.

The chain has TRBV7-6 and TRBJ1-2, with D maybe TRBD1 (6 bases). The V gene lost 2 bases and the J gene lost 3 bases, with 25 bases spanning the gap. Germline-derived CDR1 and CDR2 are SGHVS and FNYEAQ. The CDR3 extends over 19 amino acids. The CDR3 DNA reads TGTGCCAGCAGCTTAAGGCCAGGGGTAGCGGGCCAGGTTTACTATGGCTACACCTTC. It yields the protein CASSLRPGVAGQVYYGYTF. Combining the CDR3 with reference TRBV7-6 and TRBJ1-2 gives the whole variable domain GAGVSQSPRYKVTKRGQDVALRCDPISGHVSLYWYRQALGQGPEFLTYFNYEAQQDKSGLPNDRFSAERPEGSISTLTIQRTEQRDSAMYRCASSLRPGVAGQVYYGYTFGSGTRLTVV.

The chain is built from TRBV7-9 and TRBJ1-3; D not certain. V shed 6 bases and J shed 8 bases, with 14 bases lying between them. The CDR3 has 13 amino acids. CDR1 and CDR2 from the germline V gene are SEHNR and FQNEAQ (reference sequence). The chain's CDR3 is CASSLALGHTIYF. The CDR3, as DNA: TGTGCCAGCAGTCTAGCTCTCGGCCACACCATATATTTT. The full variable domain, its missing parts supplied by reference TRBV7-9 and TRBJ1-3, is DTGVSQNPRHKITKRGQNVTFRCDPISEHNRLYWYRQTLGQGPEFLTYFQNEAQLEKSRLLSDRFSAERPKGSFSTLEIQRTEQGDSAMYLCASSLALGHTIYFGEGSWLTVV.

CDR3 DNA: TGTGCCAGTAACCCGAGACAGGGGCCCACCTACGAGCAGTACTTC. Translation: CASNPRQGPTYEQYF. The gene calls are TRBV19 and TRBJ2-7; 8 positions match TRBD1. The V gene end was trimmed by 7 bases and the J gene end by 2 bases; junction bases not matched to a gene: 10. CDR3 length: 15 residues. From germline, CDR1 is LNHDA and CDR2 SQIVND (reference sequence).

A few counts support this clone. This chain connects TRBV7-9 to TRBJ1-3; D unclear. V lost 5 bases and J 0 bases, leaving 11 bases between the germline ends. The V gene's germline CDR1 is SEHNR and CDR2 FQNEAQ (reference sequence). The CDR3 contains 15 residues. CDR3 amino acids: CASSPGRISGNTIYF. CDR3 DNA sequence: TGTGCCAGCAGCCCAGGCAGAATCTCTGGAAACACCATATATTTT.

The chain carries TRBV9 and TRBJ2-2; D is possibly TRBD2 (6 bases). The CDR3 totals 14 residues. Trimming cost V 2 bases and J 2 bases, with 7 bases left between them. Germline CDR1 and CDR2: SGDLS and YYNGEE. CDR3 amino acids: CASSVGGNTGELFF. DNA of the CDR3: TGTGCCAGCAGCGTGGGAGGAAACACCGGGGAGCTGTTTTTT.

The DNA for the CDR3 is TGTGCCAGCAGTTTTGGAGGGGGCGGTCAGCCCCAGCATTTT. This sequence encodes CASSFGGGGQPQHF. J is TRBJ1-5 and V is TRBV28; 7 positions match TRBD1. This CDR3 region has 14 residues. Trimming removed 3 bases from V and 6 bases from J; junction bases left unmatched: 5. Germline CDR1 MDHEN, CDR2 SYDVKM.

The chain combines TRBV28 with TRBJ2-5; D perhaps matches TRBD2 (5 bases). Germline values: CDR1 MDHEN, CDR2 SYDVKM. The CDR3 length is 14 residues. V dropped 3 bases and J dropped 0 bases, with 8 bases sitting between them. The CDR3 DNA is TGTGCCAGCAGTTTTCCGGGGTACCAAGAGACCCAGTACTTC. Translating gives CASSFPGYQETQYF.

DNA of the CDR3: TGTGCCAGCAGCGCAACTAGCGGGAGCGCAGATACGCAGTATTTT. Amino acid sequence: CASSATSGSADTQYF. The chain uses TRBV11-3 and TRBJ2-3, with 11 bases identical to TRBD2. This CDR3 has 15 residues. Germline CDR1 reads SGHNT; CDR2 reads YENEEA. V shed 5 bases, J shed 4 bases, and the junction held 5 bases outside the gene matches.

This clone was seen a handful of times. The CDR3 nucleotides are TGCGCCAGCAGCCAAGCAGAGGGCATTCGCAACACCGGGGAGCTGTTTTTT. Translating it yields CASSQAEGIRNTGELFF. The chain carries TRBV4-3 and TRBJ2-2, with a weak D call TRBD2 (5 bases). The V end lost 1 base, the J end lost 2 bases, and 14 bases lay between the germline ends. Per germline, CDR1 LGHNA and CDR2 YSLEER. The CDR3 spans 17 residues.

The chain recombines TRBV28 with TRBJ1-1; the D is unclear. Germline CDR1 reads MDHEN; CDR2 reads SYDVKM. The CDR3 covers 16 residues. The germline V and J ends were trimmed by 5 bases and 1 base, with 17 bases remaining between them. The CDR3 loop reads CASSHPGEGPNTEAFF. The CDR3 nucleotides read TGTGCCAGCAGTCACCCCGGGGAGGGCCCGAACACTGAAGCTTTCTTT.

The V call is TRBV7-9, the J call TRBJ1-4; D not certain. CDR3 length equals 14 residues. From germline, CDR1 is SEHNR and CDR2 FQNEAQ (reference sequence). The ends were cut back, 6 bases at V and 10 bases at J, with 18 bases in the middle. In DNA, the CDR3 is TGTGCCAGCAGATCCGAGGAGGCTTTTGGAAAACTGTTTTTT. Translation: CASRSEEAFGKLFF.

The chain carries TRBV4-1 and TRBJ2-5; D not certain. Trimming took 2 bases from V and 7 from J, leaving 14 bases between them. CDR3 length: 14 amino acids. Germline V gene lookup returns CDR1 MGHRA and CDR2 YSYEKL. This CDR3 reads CASSQTVSRGTQYF. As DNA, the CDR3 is TGCGCCAGCAGCCAAACGGTCTCCCGAGGGACCCAGTACTTC.

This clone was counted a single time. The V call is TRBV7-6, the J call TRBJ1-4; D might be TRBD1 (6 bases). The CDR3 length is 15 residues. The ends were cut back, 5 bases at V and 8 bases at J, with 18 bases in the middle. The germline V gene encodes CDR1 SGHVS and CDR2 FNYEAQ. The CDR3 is CASSPRTDRDEKLFF. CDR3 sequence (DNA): TGTGCCAGCAGCCCTCGGACAGATAGGGACGAAAAACTGTTTTTT.

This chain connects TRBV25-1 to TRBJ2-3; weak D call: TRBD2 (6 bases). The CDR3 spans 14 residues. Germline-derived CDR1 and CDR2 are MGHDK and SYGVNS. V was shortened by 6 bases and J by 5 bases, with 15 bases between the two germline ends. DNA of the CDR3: TGTGCCAGCAGGTCTTTCGGAGGGGAAGATACGCAGTATTTT. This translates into CASRSFGGEDTQYF.

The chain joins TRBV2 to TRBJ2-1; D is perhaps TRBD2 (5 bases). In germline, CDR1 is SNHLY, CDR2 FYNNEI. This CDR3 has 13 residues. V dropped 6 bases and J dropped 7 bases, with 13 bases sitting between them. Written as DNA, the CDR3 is TGTGCCAGCAGGCCCGGGGAGTCGAATGAGCAGTTCTTC. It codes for CASRPGESNEQFF.

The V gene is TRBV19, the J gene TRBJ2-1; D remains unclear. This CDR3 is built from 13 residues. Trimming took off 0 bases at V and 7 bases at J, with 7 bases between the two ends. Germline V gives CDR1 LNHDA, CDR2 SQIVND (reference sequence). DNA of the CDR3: TGTGCCAGTAGTATAGATTTCAGGAATGAGCAGTTCTTC. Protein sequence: CASSIDFRNEQFF.

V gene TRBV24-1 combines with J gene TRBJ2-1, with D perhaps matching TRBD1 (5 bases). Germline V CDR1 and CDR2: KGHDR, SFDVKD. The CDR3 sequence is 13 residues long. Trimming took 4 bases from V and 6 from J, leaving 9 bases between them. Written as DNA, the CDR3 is TGTGCCACCAGTGACAGGGCCTCCAATGAGCAGTTCTTC. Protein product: CATSDRASNEQFF.

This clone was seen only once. For the CDR3, the DNA is TGTGCCAGCAGCGTAGCTGGGGGGGGGACTGAAGCTTTCTTT. Translating gives CASSVAGGGTEAFF. The chain carries TRBV9 and TRBJ1-1, with D maybe TRBD1 (5 bases). CDR3 size: 14 residues. Germline V gene data show CDR1 as SGDLS and CDR2 as YYNGEE. The V and J ends lost 0 bases and 5 bases respectively, with 11 bases between them.

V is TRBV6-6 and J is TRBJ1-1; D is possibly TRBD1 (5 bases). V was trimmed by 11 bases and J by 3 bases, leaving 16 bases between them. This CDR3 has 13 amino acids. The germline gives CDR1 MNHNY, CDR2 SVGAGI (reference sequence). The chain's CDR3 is CAERAGGDTEAFF. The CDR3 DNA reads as TGTGCCGAAAGGGCGGGGGGAGACACTGAAGCTTTCTTT.

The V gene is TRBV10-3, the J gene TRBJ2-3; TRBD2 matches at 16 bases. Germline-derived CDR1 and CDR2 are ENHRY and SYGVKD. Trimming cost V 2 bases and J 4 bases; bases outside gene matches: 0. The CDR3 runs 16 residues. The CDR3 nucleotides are TGTGCCATCAGTGAGGGGACTAGCGGGAGGGCAGATACGCAGTATTTT. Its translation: CAISEGTSGRADTQYF.